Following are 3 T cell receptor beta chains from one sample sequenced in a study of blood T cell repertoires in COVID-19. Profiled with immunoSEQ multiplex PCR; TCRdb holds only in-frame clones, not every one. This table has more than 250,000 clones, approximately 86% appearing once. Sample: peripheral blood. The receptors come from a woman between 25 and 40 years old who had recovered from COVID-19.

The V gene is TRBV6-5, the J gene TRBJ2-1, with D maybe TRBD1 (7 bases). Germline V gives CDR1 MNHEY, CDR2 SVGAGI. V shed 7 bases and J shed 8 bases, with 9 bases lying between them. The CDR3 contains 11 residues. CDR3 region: CASTRGDEQFF. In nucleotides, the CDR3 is TGTGCCAGCACCAGGGGGGATGAGCAGTTCTTC.

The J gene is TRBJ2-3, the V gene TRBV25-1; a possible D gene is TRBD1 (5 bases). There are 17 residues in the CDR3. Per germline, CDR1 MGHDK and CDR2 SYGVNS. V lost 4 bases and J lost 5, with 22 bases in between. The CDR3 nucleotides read TGTGCCAGCAGTGCCACCGACCCCGCCCAGGGTGGAGATACGCAGTATTTT. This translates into CASSATDPAQGGDTQYF.

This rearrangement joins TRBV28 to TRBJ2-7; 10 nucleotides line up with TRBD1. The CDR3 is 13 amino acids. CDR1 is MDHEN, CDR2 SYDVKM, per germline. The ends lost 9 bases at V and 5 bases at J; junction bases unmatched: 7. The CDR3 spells CASWGDRGHEQYF. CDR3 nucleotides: TGTGCCAGTTGGGGGGACAGGGGCCACGAGCAGTACTTC.